The present entry profiles one TCR beta chain with its context. Read sequence stops 3 residues before the CDR3 end, and the germline J gene provides the missing end. Data came from immunoSEQ multiplex PCR; TCRdb stores just in-frame clones and leaves some out. The repertoire shows fewer than 30,000 clones; the top ten hold approximately 6.3%. This sample stems from a study of T cells in women clearing cervical HPV infection. Losses at the gene ends were 4 bases for V and 5 bases for J; bases not matched to a gene: 7. The CDR3 has 16 amino acids. Germline V CDR1 and CDR2: SGHRS, YFSETQ. HPV was found by MY09/MY11 PCR and dot-blot genotyping.

The sequenced sample was blood buffy coat. This sequence originates from a woman between 18 and 69 years old with a cervical HPV16 infection that either progressed to CIN3+ or cleared (not recorded which). The chain carries TRBV5-1 and TRBJ2-1; 12 bases fit TRBD1. The DNA read from the CDR3 is TGCGCCAGCAGCCCGATCGGGACAGGGGGCCACAATGAG. Protein: CASSPIGTGGHNE. The entire CDR3 protein is CASSPIGTGGHNEQFF.